This T cell receptor (beta chain) was sequenced during a study of TIL therapy for anti-PD-1-resistant metastatic lung cancer. Trimming left V 5 bases short and J 2 bases short, with 9 bases between. Germline lookup yields CDR1 MNHNS and CDR2 SASEGT. This CDR3 spans 13 amino acids. Study-wide points: Patients were highly selected, enriched for treatment-naive, never-smoker and oncogene-addicted cases. Many TIL product clones were absent from baseline tumor, suggesting clonal contraction.

Sequencing used immunoSEQ v3. Only in-frame clones appear in the TCRdb table, and some are missing; sequencing was by immunoSEQ multiplex PCR. The sample holds tens of thousands of clones, over 55% seen once. The time point is: pre-treatment sample, taken before nivolumab and TIL therapy. Pleural nodules or supraclavicular lymph nodes made up most of the excised metastases sampled. This clone was detected a few times. Antigen: not known. The chain has TRBV6-1 and TRBJ1-2; D is uncertain. The sequence came from a person between 25 and 79 years old with non-small cell lung cancer. Sequenced material: tumor tissue, taken at baseline. CDR3 sequence (DNA): TGTGCCAGCAGTAGGGCCGGAAACTATGGCTACACCTTC. It specifies CASSRAGNYGYTF.